This T cell receptor beta chain emerged from a study of regulatory and conventional T cells in RAG deficiency. Whole-study results and caveats: In Omenn syndrome, Treg and Tconv repertoires overlapped >75%. Omenn syndrome and CID/AS patients had approximately 91-fold fewer unique Treg TCR beta sequences, versus around 10-fold elsewhere.

The V gene end was trimmed by 3 bases and the J gene end by 8 bases; junction bases not matched to a gene: 0. Germline V gene data show CDR1 as KGHSH and CDR2 as LQKENI. The length of the CDR3 is 13 residues. The method was immunoSEQ multiplex PCR; TCRdb's version includes in-frame clones alone and lacks a portion of them. This table holds around 30,000 clones, 75% to 90% found once. Of note for this clone: Its specificity is not known.

This same sample was also part of a study on regulatory T cells. This second study says: Amplification used 52 TRBV primers and 13 TRBJ primers. Skewed V and J usage and few unique V-J pairs marked patient repertoires, most in Tregs.

This rearrangement joins TRBV18 to TRBJ1-4; TRBD1 matches 10 bases. The clonotype was recovered from a human donor in good health. Material for sequencing was CD8+ T cells sorted from blood. CDR3 protein: CASSPGQGEKLFF. The CDR3 region has the DNA TGTGCCAGCTCACCGGGACAGGGGGAAAAACTGTTTTTT. Using reference TRBV18 and TRBJ1-4 for the parts outside the CDR3, the full variable domain is NAGVMQNPRHLVRRRGQEARLRCSPMKGHSHVYWYRQLPEEGLKFMVYLQKENIIDESGMPKERFSAEFPKEGPSILRIQQVVRGDSAAYFCASSPGQGEKLFFGSGTQLSVL.